A single sample is the source of the 5 T cell receptor beta chains below, sequenced in a study of blood T cell repertoires in COVID-19. Libraries were prepared by immunoSEQ multiplex PCR; TCRdb keeps only in-frame clonotypes and omits some of them. The sample lists 210,000 or so clones; around 90% were seen once. Sequencing used peripheral blood. The receptors derive from a man younger than 45 with acute or convalescent COVID-19.

This chain uses TRBV9 with TRBJ1-2, with a weak D call TRBD1 (6 bases). Germline CDR1 is SGDLS and CDR2 is YYNGEE. V lost 3 bases to trimming and J lost 6 bases, with 12 bases between them. The CDR3 length is 13 residues. The CDR3 protein is CASSGTGWHGYTF. The DNA for the CDR3 is TGTGCCAGCAGCGGAACAGGGTGGCATGGCTACACCTTC. Together with reference TRBV9 and TRBJ1-2, the CDR3 gives the full variable domain: DSGVTQTPKHLITATGQRVTLRCSPRSGDLSVYWYQQSLDQGLQFLIQYYNGEERAKGNILERFSAQQFPDLHSELNLSSLELGDSALYFCASSGTGWHGYTFGSGTRLTVV.

This sequence joins TRBV4-1 and TRBJ2-7; 11 positions match TRBD2. V gave up 3 bases and J gave up 4 bases; unmatched junction bases: 8. CDR3 length: 16 amino acids. The germline gives CDR1 MGHRA, CDR2 YSYEKL. Here the CDR3 reads CASSHPLAGGRYEQYF. For the CDR3, the DNA is TGCGCCAGCAGCCATCCTCTAGCGGGGGGAAGATACGAGCAGTACTTC.

V usage is TRBV29-1 and J usage is TRBJ2-3, with TRBD2 identical over 8 bases. From germline, CDR1 is SQVTM and CDR2 ANQGSEA. The CDR3 extends over 14 amino acids. Unmatched junction bases numbered 7, after V lost 7 bases and J lost 1 base. CDR3 loop: CSERRGGGTDTQYF. CDR3 bases: TGCAGCGAGCGTCGGGGGGGCGGCACAGATACGCAGTATTTT.

The chain joins TRBV4-2 to TRBJ2-5; no clear D gene. Per germline, CDR1 LGHNA and CDR2 YNFKEQ. The CDR3 is made up of 13 amino acids. The ends were cut back, 4 bases at V and 4 bases at J, with 10 bases in the middle. The CDR3 sequence: CASSPRERETQYF. The DNA for the CDR3 is TGTGCCAGCAGCCCCCGAGAGAGAGAGACCCAGTACTTC.

As concerns this clone: Germline and junction disagree at one end, which may indicate a read error. The rearrangement links TRBV24-1 to TRBJ2-7, with 7 bases identical to TRBD2. The CDR3 covers 10 residues. Germline loops: CDR1 KGHDR, CDR2 SFDVKD. The CDR3 DNA reads as TGTGCCACCAGTGATGGGGAGGGGTTCTTC. It encodes CATSDGEGFF.